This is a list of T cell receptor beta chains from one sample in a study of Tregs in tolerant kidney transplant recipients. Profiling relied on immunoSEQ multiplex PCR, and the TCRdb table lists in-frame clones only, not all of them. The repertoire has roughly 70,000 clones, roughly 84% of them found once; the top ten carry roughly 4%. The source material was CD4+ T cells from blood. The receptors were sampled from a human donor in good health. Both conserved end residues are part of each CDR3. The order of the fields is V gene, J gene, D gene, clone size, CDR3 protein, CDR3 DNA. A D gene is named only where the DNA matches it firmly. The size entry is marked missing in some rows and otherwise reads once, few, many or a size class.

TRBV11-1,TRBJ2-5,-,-,CASSLEVETQYF,TGTGCCAGCAGCTTAGAGGTAGAGACCCAGTACTTC
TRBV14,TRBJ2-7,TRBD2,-,CASTPGGGDEQYF,TGTGCCAGCACCCCGGGAGGGGGAGACGAGCAGTACTTC
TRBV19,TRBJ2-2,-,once,CASRNGGVNTGELFF,TGTGCCAGTCGCAACGGGGGTGTGAACACCGGGGAGCTGTTTTTT
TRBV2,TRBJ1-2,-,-,CASSPPAIYGYTF,TGTGCCAGCAGTCCCCCAGCGATCTATGGCTACACCTTC
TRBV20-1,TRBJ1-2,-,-,CSASRDYGYTF,TGCAGTGCTAGCAGGGACTATGGCTACACCTTC
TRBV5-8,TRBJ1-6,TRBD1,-,CASNSRDRGNSPLHF,TGTGCCAGCAACTCCCGGGACAGGGGGAATTCACCCCTCCACTTT
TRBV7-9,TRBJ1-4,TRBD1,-,CASSLATGGGEKLFF,TGTGCCAGCAGCTTAGCGACAGGGGGCGGTGAAAAACTGTTTTTT
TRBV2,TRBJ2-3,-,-,CASNFGGGGTDTQYF,TGTGCCAGCAACTTTGGGGGTGGAGGCACAGATACGCAGTATTTT
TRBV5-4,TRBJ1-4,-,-,CASSTRPGKVEKLFF,TGTGCCAGCAGCACGAGACCAGGGAAGGTCGAAAAACTGTTTTTT
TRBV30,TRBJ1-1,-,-,CAWSVGIRAAEAFF,TGTGCCTGGAGTGTTGGTATCCGGGCGGCTGAAGCTTTCTTT
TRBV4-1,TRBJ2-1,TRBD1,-,CASSRGKGDRGWLEQFF,TGCGCCAGCAGCCGAGGAAAGGGGGACAGGGGGTGGCTTGAGCAGTTCTTC
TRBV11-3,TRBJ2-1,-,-,CASSPFRAGSGYNEQFF,TGTGCCAGCAGCCCTTTTCGGGCAGGGTCGGGGTACAATGAGCAGTTCTTC
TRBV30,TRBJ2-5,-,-,CAWREGGRETQYF,TGTGCCTGGAGAGAAGGGGGACGGGAGACCCAGTACTTC
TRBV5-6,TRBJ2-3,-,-,CASSPDGSWGDTQYF,TGTGCCAGCAGCCCGGATGGGTCCTGGGGAGATACGCAGTATTTT
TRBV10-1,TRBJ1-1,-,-,CASSDVRSSEAFF,TGCGCCAGCAGTGATGTTAGGTCCTCTGAAGCTTTCTTT
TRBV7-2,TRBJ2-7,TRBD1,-,CASSSTGTGAYEQYF,TGTGCCAGCAGCTCCACCGGGACAGGAGCCTACGAGCAGTACTTC
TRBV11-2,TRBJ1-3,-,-,CASSWGTVSGNTIYF,TGTGCCAGCAGCTGGGGGACGGTCTCTGGAAACACCATATATTTT
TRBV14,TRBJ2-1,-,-,CASSQGARGQFF,TGTGCCAGCAGCCAGGGGGCCAGGGGGCAGTTCTTC
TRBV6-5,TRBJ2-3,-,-,CASSQRRDTQYF,TGTGCCAGCAGTCAACGGAGGGATACGCAGTATTTT
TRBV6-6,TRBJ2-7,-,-,CASNWGGPDEQYF,TGTGCCAGCAATTGGGGGGGCCCAGACGAGCAGTACTTC
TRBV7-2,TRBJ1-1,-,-,CASSLQGGTEAFF,TGTGCCAGCAGCCTACAGGGAGGGACTGAAGCTTTCTTT
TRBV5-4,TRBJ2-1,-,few,CASSLPGLDNEQFF,TGTGCCAGCAGCTTACCGGGACTGGACAATGAGCAGTTCTTC
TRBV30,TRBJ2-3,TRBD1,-,CAWGDRQGTDTQYF,TGTGCCTGGGGGGACAGGCAAGGCACAGATACGCAGTATTTT
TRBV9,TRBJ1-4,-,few,CASSPGSGGEKLFF,TGTGCCAGCAGCCCCGGATCGGGGGGCGAAAAACTGTTTTTT
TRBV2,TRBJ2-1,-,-,CASRGWNEQFF,TGTGCCAGCCGAGGGTGGAATGAGCAGTTCTTC
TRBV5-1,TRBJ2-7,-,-,CASSYLGTPAYEQYF,TGCGCCAGCAGTTATCTGGGTACTCCCGCCTACGAGCAGTACTTC
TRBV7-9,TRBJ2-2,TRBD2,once,CASSLDHYRTSLNTGELFF,TGTGCCAGCAGCTTAGATCATTATCGGACTAGCTTGAACACCGGGGAGCTGTTTTTT
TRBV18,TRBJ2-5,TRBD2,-,CASSSRGEAQYF,TGTGCCAGCTCCTCTCGGGGGGAGGCCCAGTACTTC
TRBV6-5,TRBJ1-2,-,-,CASSYHRDNYGYTF,TGTGCCAGCAGTTACCACAGGGATAACTATGGCTACACCTTC